This T cell receptor beta chain was observed in a study of T cells of healthy individuals. The CDR3 runs to 14 residues. Germline-derived CDR1 and CDR2 are DFQATT and SNEGSKA (reference sequence). The V and J ends lost 3 bases and 0 bases respectively, with 8 bases between them. This clonotype was counted many times. TCRdb processed the 5' RACE reads anew with MiXCR; each CDR3 protein has one entry. Found here are some 100,000 distinct CDR3 sequences, approximately 16% of them singletons; the top ten hold around 6.5%. The receptor's source is a human donor in good health. V usage is TRBV20-1 and J usage is TRBJ2-2, with a tentative D call TRBD2 (6 bases). The CDR3 nucleotides read TGCAGTGCTAGTAGGACTACGAACACCGGGGAGCTGTTTTTT. It codes for CSASRTTNTGELFF.